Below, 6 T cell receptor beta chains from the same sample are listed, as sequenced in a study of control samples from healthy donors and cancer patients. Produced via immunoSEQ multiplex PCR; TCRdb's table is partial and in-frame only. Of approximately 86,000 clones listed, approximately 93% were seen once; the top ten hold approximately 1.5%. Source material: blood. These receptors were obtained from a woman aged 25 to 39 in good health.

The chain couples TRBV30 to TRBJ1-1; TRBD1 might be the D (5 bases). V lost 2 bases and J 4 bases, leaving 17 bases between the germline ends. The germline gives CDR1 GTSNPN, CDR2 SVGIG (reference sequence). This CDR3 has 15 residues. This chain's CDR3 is CAWSLQGEVRTEAFF. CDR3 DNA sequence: TGTGCCTGGAGTTTGCAGGGCGAGGTGCGCACTGAAGCTTTCTTT. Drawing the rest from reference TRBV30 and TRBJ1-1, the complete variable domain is SQTIHQWPATLVQPVGSPLSLECTVEGTSNPNLYWYRQAAGRGLQLLFYSVGIGQISSEVPQNLSASRPQDRQFILSSKKLLLSDSGFYLCAWSLQGEVRTEAFFGQGTRLTVV.

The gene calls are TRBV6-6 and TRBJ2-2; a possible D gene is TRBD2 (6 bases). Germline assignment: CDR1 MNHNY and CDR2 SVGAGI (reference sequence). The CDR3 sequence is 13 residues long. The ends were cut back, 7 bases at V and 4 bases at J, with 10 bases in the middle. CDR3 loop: CASIRDFTGELFF. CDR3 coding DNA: TGTGCCAGCATCCGGGACTTCACCGGGGAGCTGTTTTTT.

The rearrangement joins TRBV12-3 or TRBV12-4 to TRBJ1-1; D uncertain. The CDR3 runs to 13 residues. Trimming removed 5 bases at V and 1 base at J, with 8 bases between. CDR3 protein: CASSVQRNTEAFF. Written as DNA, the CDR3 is TGTGCCAGCAGTGTACAGAGGAACACTGAAGCTTTCTTT.

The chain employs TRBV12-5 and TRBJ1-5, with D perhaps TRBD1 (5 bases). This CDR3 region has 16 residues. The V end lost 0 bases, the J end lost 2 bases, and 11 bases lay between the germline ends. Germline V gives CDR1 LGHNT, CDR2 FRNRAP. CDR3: CASGLVSGRGNQPQHF. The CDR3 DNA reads TGTGCTAGTGGTTTGGTATCGGGCAGGGGCAATCAGCCCCAGCATTTT.

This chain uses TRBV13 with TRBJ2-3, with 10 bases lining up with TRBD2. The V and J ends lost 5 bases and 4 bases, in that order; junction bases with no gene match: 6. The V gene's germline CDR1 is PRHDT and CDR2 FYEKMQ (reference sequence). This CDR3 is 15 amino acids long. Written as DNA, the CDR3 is TGTGCCAGCAGCCCTAGCGGGGGTGGGTCAGATACGCAGTATTTT. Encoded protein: CASSPSGGGSDTQYF.

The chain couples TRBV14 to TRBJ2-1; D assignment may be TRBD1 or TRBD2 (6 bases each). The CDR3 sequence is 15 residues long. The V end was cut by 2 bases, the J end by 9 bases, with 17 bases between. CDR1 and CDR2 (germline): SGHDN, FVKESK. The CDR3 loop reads CASSQWGAPFTEQFF. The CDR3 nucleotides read TGTGCCAGCAGCCAATGGGGGGCGCCCTTTACTGAGCAGTTCTTC.